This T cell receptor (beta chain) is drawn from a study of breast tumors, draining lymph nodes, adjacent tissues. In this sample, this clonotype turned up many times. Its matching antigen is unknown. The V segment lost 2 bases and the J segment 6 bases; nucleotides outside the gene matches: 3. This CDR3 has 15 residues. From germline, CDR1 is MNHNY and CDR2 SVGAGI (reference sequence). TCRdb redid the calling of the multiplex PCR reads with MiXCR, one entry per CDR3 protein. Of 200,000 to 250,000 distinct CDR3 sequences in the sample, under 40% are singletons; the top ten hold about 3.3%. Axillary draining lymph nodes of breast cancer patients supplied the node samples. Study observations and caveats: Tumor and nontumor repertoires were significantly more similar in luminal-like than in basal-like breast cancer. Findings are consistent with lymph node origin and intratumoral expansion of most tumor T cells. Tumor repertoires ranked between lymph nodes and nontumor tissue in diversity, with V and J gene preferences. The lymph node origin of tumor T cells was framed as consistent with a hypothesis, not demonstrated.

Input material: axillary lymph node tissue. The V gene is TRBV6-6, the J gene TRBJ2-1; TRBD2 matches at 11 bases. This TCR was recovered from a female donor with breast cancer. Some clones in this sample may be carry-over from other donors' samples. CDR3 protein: CASSYGTSGLNEQFF. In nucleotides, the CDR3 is TGTGCCAGCAGTTACGGGACTAGCGGACTCAATGAGCAGTTCTTC.